The entry that follows covers one T cell receptor beta chain sequence. This record belongs to a study of T cells in localized non-small cell lung cancer. Using immunoSEQ multiplex PCR, the repertoire was profiled, and TCRdb retains in-frame clones only, with some absent. The sample includes 78,000 or so clones, almost 85% of them seen just once. CDR3 size: 16 residues. Germline CDR1 MNHNY, CDR2 SVGAGI (reference sequence). V was shortened by 6 bases and J by 0 bases, with 12 bases between the two germline ends. Specimen: peripheral blood, collected before any cancer treatment. V and J are TRBV6-6 and TRBJ2-6; TRBD1 is a possible D gene (5 bases). The receptor comes from a man between 35 and 75 years old with stage I lung adenocarcinoma. CDR3 sequence: CASRPGIFSGANVLTF. CDR3 bases: TGTGCCAGCAGACCAGGGATTTTCTCTGGGGCCAACGTCCTGACTTTC.